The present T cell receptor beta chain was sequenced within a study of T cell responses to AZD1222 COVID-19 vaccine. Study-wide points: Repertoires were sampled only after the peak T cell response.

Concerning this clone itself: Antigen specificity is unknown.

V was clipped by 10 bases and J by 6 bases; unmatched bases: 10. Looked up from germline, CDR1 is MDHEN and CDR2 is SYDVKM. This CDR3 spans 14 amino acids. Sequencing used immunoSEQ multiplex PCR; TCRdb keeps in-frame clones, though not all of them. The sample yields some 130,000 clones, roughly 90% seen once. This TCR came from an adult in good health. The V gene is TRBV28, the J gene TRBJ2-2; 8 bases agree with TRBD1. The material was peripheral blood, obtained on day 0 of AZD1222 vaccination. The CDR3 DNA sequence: TGTGCCACCGTCACTCGGACAGGGTCCGGGGAGCTGTTTTTT. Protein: CATVTRTGSGELFF.